This T cell receptor (beta chain) was observed in a study of cytomegalovirus exposure and HLA in healthy donors. Findings of the study overall: In most subjects, TCR beta sequences reportedly gave accurate predictions of HLA-A and HLA-B alleles. One later analysis reportedly identified an Asian-associated ancestry cluster that showed fewer N-insertions than the approximately 600-donor mean. Later analysis showed most CMV-associated TCR beta chains appearing HLA-restricted.

The PCR was carried out with 60 Vbeta primers and 13 Jbeta primers. This table comes from immunoSEQ multiplex PCR, and its TCRdb copy is limited to in-frame clones, with some not included. This sample has 250,000 to 350,000 clones, with 86% found just once. Donors counted as nominally healthy when sampled, yet unrecorded immune exposures were likely. In germline, CDR1 is LNHDA, CDR2 SQIVND (reference sequence). V lost 3 bases and J lost 0, with 9 bases in between. The CDR3 is made up of 15 amino acids. On this clone itself: Its target is not known.

This sequence joins TRBV19 and TRBJ2-1; D remains ambiguous. This clonotype was sampled from a man aged 35 to 55 in good health and CMV-seropositive. Sequencing was done on a sample of PBMCs. CDR3 bases: TGTGCCAGTAGTATGGCACGGAGCTCCTACAATGAGCAGTTCTTC. Translating it yields CASSMARSSYNEQFF.